The T cell receptor (beta chain) under discussion was sequenced for a study of blood T cells in healthy people across ages. The V segment lost 9 bases and the J segment 5 bases; nucleotides outside the gene matches: 18. CDR1 is MDHEN, CDR2 SYDVKM, per germline. This CDR3 has 16 amino acids. To note about this clonotype: Antigen specificity is unknown.

Findings and limits, study-wide: Naive T cell percentage showed a strong correlation with TCR beta diversity.

A sample-barcoded 5' primer and a J-beta primer mix were used in a second PCR of roughly 7 to 11 cycles. TCRdb recomputed calls from the 5' RACE reads with MiXCR, one row per CDR3 protein. The sample lists around 970,000 distinct CDR3 sequences, roughly half occurring once. This sequence originates from a woman aged 55-70 years in good health. The sequencing input was blood. This sequence joins TRBV28 and TRBJ2-5; 7 nucleotides agree with TRBD1. The CDR3 region has the DNA TGTGCCAGTCTAAAGAACAGGGGAAGGGGGTTGGAGACCCAGTACTTC. Translating gives CASLKNRGRGLETQYF. The whole variable domain, remainder taken from reference TRBV28 and TRBJ2-5, is DVKVTQSSRYLVKRTGEKVFLECVQDMDHENMFWYRQDPGLGLRLIYFSYDVKMKEKGDIPEGYSVSREKKERFSLILESASTNQTSMYLCASLKNRGRGLETQYFGPGTRLLVL.